What follows describes a single TCR beta chain. The data were obtained in a study of blood T cell repertoires in COVID-19. Turning to the study itself: There were acute and convalescent COVID-19 samples, and they came from the United States, Italy and Spain.

Assay used: immunoSEQ multiplex PCR; TCRdb lists only in-frame clones, some missing. In the table there are more than 200,000 clones, around four fifths of which are singletons. CDR1 is KGHDR, CDR2 SFDVKD, per germline. The CDR3 is 16 residues long. V dropped 5 bases and J dropped 5; count of bases not matched to a gene: 8. The chain links TRBV24-1 to TRBJ1-5; the match to TRBD1 covers 10 bases. Material for sequencing was peripheral blood. This sequence originates from a woman aged 50 to 60 with acute or convalescent COVID-19. CDR3 in amino acids: CATSGRDRGIDQPQHF. CDR3 sequence (DNA): TGTGCCACCAGTGGTAGGGACAGGGGTATCGATCAGCCCCAGCATTTT.